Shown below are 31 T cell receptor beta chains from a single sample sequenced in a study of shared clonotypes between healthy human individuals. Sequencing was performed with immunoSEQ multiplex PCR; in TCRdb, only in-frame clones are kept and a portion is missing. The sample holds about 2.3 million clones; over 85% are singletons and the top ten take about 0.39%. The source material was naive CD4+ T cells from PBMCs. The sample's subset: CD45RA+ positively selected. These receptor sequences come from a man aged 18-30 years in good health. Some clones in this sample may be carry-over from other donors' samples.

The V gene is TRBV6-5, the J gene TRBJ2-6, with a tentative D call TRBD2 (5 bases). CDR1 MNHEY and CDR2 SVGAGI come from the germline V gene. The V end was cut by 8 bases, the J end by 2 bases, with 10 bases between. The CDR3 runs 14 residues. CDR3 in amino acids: CASSGIPGANVLTF. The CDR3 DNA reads TGTGCCAGCTCCGGGATTCCTGGGGCCAACGTCCTGACTTTC.

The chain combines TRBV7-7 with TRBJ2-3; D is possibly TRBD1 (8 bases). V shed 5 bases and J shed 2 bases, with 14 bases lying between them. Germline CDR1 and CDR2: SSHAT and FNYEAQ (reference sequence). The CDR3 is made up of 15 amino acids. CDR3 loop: CASSKQGGDTDTQYF. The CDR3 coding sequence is TGTGCCAGCAGCAAACAGGGGGGGGACACAGATACGCAGTATTTT. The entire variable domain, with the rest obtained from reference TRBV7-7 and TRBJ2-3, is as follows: GAGVSQSPRYKVTKRGQDVTLRCDPISSHATLYWYQQALGQGPEFLTYFNYEAQPDKSGLPSDRFSAERPEGSISTLTIQRTEQRDSAMYRCASSKQGGDTDTQYFGPGTRLTVL.

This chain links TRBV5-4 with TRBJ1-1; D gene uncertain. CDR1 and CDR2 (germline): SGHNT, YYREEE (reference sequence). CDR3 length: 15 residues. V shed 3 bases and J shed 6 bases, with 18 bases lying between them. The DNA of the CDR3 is TGTGCCAGCAGCTCTCCCCCGGCCCCGGTCTCTGAAGCTTTCTTT. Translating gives CASSSPPAPVSEAFF.

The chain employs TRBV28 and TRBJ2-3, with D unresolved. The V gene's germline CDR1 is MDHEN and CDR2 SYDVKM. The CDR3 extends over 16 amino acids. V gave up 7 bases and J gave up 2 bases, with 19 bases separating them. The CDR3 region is CASIPPPGWTTDTQYF. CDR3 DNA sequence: TGTGCCAGCATCCCTCCCCCAGGTTGGACCACAGATACGCAGTATTTT.

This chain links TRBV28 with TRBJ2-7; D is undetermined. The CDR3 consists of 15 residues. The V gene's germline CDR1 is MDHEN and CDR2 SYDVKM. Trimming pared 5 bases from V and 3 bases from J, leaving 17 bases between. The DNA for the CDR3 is TGTGCCAGCAGTATGGGTCACCCTTACCTCTACGAGCAGTACTTC. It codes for CASSMGHPYLYEQYF.

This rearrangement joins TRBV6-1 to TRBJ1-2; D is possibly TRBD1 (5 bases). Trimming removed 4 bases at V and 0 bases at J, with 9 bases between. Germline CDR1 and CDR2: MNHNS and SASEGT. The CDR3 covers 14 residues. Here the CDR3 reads CASSGQRANYGYTF. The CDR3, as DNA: TGTGCCAGCAGTGGACAGCGAGCTAACTATGGCTACACCTTC.

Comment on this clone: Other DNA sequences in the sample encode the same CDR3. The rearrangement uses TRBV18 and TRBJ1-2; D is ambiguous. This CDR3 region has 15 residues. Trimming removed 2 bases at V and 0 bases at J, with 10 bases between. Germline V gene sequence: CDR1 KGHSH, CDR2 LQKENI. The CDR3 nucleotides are TGTGCCAGCTCACCAGGAGGCGCCTCTAACTATGGCTACACCTTC. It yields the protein CASSPGGASNYGYTF.

The CDR3 bases are TGTGCCAGCAGCCTGGACAGGGTCAATGAGCAGTTCTTC. It codes for CASSLDRVNEQFF. The rearrangement links TRBV11-3 to TRBJ2-1; 8 positions agree with TRBD1. Germline CDR1 is SGHNT and CDR2 is YENEEA. V trimming: 5 bases; J trimming: 6 bases; junction bases outside the gene matches: 3. The CDR3 contains 13 residues. The full variable domain, rest sourced from reference TRBV11-3 and TRBJ2-1, is EAGVVQSPRYKIIEKKQPVAFWCNPISGHNTLYWYLQNLGQGPELLIRYENEEAVDDSQLPKDRFSAERLKGVDSTLKIQPAELGDSAVYLCASSLDRVNEQFFGPGTRLTVL.

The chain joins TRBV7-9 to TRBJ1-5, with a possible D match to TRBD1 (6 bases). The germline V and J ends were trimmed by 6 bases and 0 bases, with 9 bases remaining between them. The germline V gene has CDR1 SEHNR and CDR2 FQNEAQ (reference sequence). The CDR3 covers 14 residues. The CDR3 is CASSHRDSNQPQHF. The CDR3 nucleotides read TGTGCCAGCAGTCACAGGGATAGCAATCAGCCCCAGCATTTT. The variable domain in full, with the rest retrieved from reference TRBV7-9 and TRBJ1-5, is DTGVSQNPRHKITKRGQNVTFRCDPISEHNRLYWYRQTLGQGPEFLTYFQNEAQLEKSRLLSDRFSAERPKGSFSTLEIQRTEQGDSAMYLCASSHRDSNQPQHFGDGTRLSIL.

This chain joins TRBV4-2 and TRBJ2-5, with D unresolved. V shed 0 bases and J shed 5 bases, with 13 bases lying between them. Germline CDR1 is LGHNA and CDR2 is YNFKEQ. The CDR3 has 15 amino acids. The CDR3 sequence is CASSQEGPYRETQYF. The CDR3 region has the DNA TGTGCCAGCAGCCAAGAGGGCCCGTACCGGGAGACCCAGTACTTC.

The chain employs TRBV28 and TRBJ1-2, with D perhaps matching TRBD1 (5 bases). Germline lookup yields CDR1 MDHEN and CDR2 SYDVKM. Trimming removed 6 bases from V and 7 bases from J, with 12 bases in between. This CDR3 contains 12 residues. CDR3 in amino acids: CASSQTRGGYTF. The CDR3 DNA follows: TGTGCCAGCAGCCAGACGAGGGGTGGCTACACCTTC.

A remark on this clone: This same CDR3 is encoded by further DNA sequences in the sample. The CDR3 loop reads CASSATGTNYGYTF. CDR3 bases: TGTGCCAGCAGCGCGACAGGGACGAACTATGGCTACACCTTC. This chain links TRBV9 with TRBJ1-2, with 7 bases that match TRBD1. The CDR3 is made up of 14 amino acids. The V gene end was trimmed by 3 bases and the J gene end by 2 bases; junction bases not matched to a gene: 4. Germline V gives CDR1 SGDLS, CDR2 YYNGEE. Supplemented by reference TRBV9 and TRBJ1-2, the full variable domain reads DSGVTQTPKHLITATGQRVTLRCSPRSGDLSVYWYQQSLDQGLQFLIQYYNGEERAKGNILERFSAQQFPDLHSELNLSSLELGDSALYFCASSATGTNYGYTFGSGTRLTVV.

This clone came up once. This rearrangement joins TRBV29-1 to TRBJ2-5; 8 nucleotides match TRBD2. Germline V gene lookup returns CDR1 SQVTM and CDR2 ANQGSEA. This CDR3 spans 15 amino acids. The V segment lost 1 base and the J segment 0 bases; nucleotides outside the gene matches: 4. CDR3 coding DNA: TGCAGCGTTGAAGGGGGACTAGGACACCAAGAGACCCAGTACTTC. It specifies CSVEGGLGHQETQYF.

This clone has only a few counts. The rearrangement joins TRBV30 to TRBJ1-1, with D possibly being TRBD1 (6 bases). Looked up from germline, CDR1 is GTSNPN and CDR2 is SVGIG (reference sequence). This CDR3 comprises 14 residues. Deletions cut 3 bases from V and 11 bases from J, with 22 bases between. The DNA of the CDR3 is TGTGCCTGGAGAATACCAGGCGGACAGCCTGGCGCTTTCTTT. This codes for CAWRIPGGQPGAFF.

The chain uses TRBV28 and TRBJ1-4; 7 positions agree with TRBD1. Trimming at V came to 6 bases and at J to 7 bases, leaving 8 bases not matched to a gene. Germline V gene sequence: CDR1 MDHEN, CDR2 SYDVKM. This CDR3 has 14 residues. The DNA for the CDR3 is TGTGCCAGCAGCGGGACAGACCTTCTTGAAAAACTGTTTTTT. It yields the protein CASSGTDLLEKLFF.

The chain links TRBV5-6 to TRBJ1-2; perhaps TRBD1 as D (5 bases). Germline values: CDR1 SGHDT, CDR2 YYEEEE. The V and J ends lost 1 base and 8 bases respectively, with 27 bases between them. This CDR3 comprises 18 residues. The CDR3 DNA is TGTGCCAGCAGCTTGCGGAGCGCCCGGGACCCTAACCTCGGCGGCTACACCTTC. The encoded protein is CASSLRSARDPNLGGYTF.

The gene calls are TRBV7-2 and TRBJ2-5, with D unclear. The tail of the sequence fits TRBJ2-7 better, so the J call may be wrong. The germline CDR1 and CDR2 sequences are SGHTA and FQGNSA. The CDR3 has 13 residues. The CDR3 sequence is CASSLARDYEQYF. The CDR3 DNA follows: TGTGCCAGCAGCTTAGCGCGCGACTACGAGCAGTACTTC.

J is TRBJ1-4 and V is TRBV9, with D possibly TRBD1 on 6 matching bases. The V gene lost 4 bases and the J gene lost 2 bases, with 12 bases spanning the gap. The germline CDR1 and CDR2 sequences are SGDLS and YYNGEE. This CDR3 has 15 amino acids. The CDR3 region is CASSMGAFTNEKLFF. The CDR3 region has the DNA TGTGCCAGCAGCATGGGGGCCTTCACTAATGAAAAACTGTTTTTT. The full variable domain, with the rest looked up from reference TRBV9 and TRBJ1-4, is DSGVTQTPKHLITATGQRVTLRCSPRSGDLSVYWYQQSLDQGLQFLIQYYNGEERAKGNILERFSAQQFPDLHSELNLSSLELGDSALYFCASSMGAFTNEKLFFGSGTQLSVL.

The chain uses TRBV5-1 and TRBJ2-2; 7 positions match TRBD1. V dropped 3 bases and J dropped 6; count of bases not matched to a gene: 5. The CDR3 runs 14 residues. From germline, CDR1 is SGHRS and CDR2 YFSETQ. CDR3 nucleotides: TGCGCCAGCAGCTCACAGGGGTTCCCCGGGGAGCTGTTTTTT. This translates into CASSSQGFPGELFF.

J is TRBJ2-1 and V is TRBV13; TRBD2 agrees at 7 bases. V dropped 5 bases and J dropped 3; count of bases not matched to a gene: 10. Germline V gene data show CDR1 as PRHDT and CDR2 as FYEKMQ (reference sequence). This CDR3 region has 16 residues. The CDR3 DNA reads TGTGCCAGCAGCCCCAAATGGCTAGCGGACTACAATGAGCAGTTCTTC. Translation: CASSPKWLADYNEQFF.

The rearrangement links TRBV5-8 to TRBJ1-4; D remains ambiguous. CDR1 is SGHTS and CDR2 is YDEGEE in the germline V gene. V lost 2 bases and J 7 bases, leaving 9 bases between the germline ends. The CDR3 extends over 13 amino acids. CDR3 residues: CASSFSLSEKLFF. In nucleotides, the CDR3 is TGTGCCAGCAGCTTCAGCCTATCTGAAAAACTGTTTTTT.

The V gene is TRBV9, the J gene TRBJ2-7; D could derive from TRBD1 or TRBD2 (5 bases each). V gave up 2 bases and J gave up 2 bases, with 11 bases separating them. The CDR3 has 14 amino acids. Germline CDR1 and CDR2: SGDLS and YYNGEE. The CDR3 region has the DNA TGTGCCAGCAGCGTTGGGGACCGAGCCTACGAGCAGTACTTC. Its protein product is CASSVGDRAYEQYF.

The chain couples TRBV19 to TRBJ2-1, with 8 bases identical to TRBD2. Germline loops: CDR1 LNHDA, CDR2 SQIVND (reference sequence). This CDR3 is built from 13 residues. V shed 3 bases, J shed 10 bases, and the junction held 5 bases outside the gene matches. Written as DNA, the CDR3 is TGTGCCAGTAGTATGATGCGACTAGCGGAGCAGTTCTTC. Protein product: CASSMMRLAEQFF.

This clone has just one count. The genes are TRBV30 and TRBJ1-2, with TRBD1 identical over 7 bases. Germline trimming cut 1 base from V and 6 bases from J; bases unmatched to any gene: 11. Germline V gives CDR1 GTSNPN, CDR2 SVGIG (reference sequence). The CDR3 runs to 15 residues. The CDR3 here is CAWSALPGTANGYTF. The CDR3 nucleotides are TGTGCCTGGAGTGCCCTCCCCGGGACAGCAAATGGCTACACCTTC.

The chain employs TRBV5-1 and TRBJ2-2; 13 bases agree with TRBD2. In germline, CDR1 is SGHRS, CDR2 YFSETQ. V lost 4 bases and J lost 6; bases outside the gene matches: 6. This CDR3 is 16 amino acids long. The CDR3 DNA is TGCGCCAGCAGCACCGGGACTAGCGGGATCGCCGGGGAGCTGTTTTTT. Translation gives CASSTGTSGIAGELFF.

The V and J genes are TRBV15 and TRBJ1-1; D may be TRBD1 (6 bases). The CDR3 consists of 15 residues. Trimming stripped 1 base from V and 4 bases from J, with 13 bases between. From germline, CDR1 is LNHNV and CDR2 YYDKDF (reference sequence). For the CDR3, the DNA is TGTGCCACCAGCAGAGTGGTGGGGGCGAGCACTGAAGCTTTCTTT. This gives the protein CATSRVVGASTEAFF. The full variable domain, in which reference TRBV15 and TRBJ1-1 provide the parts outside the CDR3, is DAMVIQNPRYQVTQFGKPVTLSCSQTLNHNVMYWYQQKSSQAPKLLFHYYDKDFNNEADTPDNFQSRRPNTSFCFLDIRSPGLGDTAMYLCATSRVVGASTEAFFGQGTRLTVV.

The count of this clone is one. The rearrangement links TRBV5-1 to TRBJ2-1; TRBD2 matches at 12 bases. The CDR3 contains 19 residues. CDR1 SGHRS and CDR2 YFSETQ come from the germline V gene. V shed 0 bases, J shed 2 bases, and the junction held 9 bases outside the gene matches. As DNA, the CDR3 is TGCGCCAGCAGCTTGGTTCCACTAGCGGGAGGTAGGACCTACAATGAGCAGTTCTTC. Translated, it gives CASSLVPLAGGRTYNEQFF.

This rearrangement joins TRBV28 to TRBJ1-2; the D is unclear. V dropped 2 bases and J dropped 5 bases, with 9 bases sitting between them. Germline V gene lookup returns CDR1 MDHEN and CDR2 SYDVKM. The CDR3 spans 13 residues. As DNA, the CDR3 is TGTGCCAGCAGTTTAGCCACGCGGTATGGCTACACCTTC. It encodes CASSLATRYGYTF.

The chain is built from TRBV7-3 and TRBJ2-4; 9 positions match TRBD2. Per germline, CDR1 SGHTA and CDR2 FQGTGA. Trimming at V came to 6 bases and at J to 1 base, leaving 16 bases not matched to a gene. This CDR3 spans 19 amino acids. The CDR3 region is CASRSGLARGQGAKNIQYF. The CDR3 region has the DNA TGTGCCAGCAGATCGGGACTAGCAAGAGGCCAGGGGGCCAAAAACATTCAGTACTTC.

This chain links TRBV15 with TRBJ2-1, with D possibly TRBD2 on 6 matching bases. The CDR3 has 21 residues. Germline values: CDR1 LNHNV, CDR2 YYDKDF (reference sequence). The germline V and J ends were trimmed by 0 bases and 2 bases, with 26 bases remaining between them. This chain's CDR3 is CATSRDRQFGSRFKAYNEQFF. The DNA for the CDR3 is TGTGCCACCAGCAGAGATCGCCAATTCGGGAGCAGGTTCAAAGCCTACAATGAGCAGTTCTTC.

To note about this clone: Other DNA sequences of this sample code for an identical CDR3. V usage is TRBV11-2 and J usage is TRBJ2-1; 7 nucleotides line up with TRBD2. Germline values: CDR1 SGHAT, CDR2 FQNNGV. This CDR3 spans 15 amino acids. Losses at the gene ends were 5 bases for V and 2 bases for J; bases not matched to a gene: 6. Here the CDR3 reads CASSLSSGTYNEQFF. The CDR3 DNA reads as TGTGCCAGCAGCCTGTCTAGCGGAACCTACAATGAGCAGTTCTTC.